This T cell receptor beta chain was identified in a study of cytomegalovirus exposure and HLA in healthy donors. Germline V lookup: CDR1 SGHRS, CDR2 YFSETQ. The CDR3 length is 15 residues. Between the trimmed V and J ends, which lost 1 base and 0 bases, there was a span of 7 bases. Study conclusions and caveats: In a later analysis, most CMV-associated TCR beta chains appeared HLA-restricted. Association with HLA alleles at 0.05 false discovery rate was found for some 18,000 TCR beta sequences in a later analysis. The authors reported that TCR beta sequences could predict HLA-A and HLA-B alleles. These predictions were accurate for most subjects in the first cohort.

Both 60 Vbeta primers and 13 Jbeta primers went into the PCR. This table comes from immunoSEQ multiplex PCR, and its TCRdb copy is limited to in-frame clones, with some not included. Of under 200,000 clones listed, approximately 75% were seen once; the top ten hold approximately 2%. On this clone: What it binds is unknown. At the DNA level, this CDR3 is encoded by other sequences in the same sample as well.

The sequencing sample was made of PBMCs. This clonotype originated in a woman under 30 in good health and CMV-seronegative. The V gene is TRBV5-1, the J gene TRBJ1-4; D ambiguous. The CDR3 region has the DNA TGCGCCAGCAGCTTGACGGGAGCAACTAATGAAAAACTGTTTTTT. This sequence encodes CASSLTGATNEKLFF.